This T cell receptor (beta chain) was documented in a study of OX40 agonist ivuxolimab in advanced cancers. Looking at the study overall: The patients received agonistic anti-OX40 (CD134) antibody ivuxolimab. Prior therapy, whether anti-PD-1, anti-PD-L1 or anti-CTLA-4, was allowed, and roughly 40% had some.

Profiling relied on immunoSEQ multiplex PCR, and the TCRdb table lists in-frame clones only, not all of them. Among 35,000 to 40,000 clones, 70% to 90% were seen once, and the ten largest hold 40% to 55%. The germline V gene encodes CDR1 SGHVS and CDR2 FQNEAQ. There are 14 residues in the CDR3. V dropped 1 base and J dropped 3 bases, with 7 bases sitting between them. The chain couples TRBV7-8 to TRBJ1-3, with D hard to call. This TCR was recovered from an adult with an advanced solid tumor such as melanoma, head and neck, liver or kidney cancer. The source material was CD4+ or CD8+ T cells sorted from blood, sampled in a trial of the OX40 agonist ivuxolimab. CDR3 protein: CASSLVGVGNTIYF. In DNA, the CDR3 is TGTGCCAGCAGCTTAGTTGGGGTTGGAAACACCATATATTTT.